This T cell receptor beta chain was sequenced in a study of blood T cell repertoires in COVID-19. Study summary: Spain, Italy and the United States supplied samples that represented acute and convalescent COVID-19.

The CDR3 loop spans 16 amino acids. The junction had 6 bases not matched to a gene; V was cut back by 3 bases and J by 5 bases. Germline-derived CDR1 and CDR2 are KGHDR and SFDVKD. Those enrolled, adults aged about 18 to 89 years, came from under 25 US areas. Assignments of participants to cohorts depended upon their own reported clinical history. Sequenced by immunoSEQ multiplex PCR; TCRdb stores in-frame clones only, minus some. The table lists roughly 200,000 clones, roughly 90% of them singletons. This receptor was taken from a woman between 45 and 60 years old in a cohort exposed to, infected with or recovered from COVID-19 (not recorded which). The genes are TRBV24-1 and TRBJ2-5; TRBD1 matches at 12 bases. The sequencing input was PBMCs or T cells enriched from blood (not recorded which). For the CDR3, the DNA is TGTGCCACCAGTGATGCCGGGACAGGGGGCCTCGAGACCCAGTACTTC. Amino acids: CATSDAGTGGLETQYF.